One and the same sample provided the 29 T cell receptor beta chains below, sequenced in a study of breast tumors, draining lymph nodes, adjacent tissues. TCRdb redid the calling of the multiplex PCR reads with MiXCR, one entry per CDR3 protein. Of 200,000 to 250,000 distinct CDR3 sequences in the sample, less than 40% were seen once. Samples came from axillary lymph nodes draining the breast cancer. The sequenced material came from axillary lymph node tissue. Receptors were obtained from a female donor with breast cancer. Some clones in this sample may be carry-over from other donors' samples.

The sample holds many counts of this clonotype. The rearrangement links TRBV6-5 to TRBJ2-3; a weak D match, TRBD2 (5 bases). The CDR3 has 14 residues. Germline CDR1 reads MNHEY; CDR2 reads SVGAGI. V gave up 8 bases and J gave up 3 bases, with 15 bases separating them. The DNA for the CDR3 is TGTGCCAGCGGTGGGAGCCTAATGACAGATACGCAGTATTTT. Protein product: CASGGSLMTDTQYF.

With regard to this clonotype: A much larger clonotype is one base distant, so this may be a read error. The genes are TRBV5-1 and TRBJ2-7; 9 bases map to TRBD1. Germline V CDR1 and CDR2: SGHRS, YFSETQ. The CDR3 is 15 amino acids. CDR3 DNA sequence: TGTGCCAGCAGCTTCATACGGGGACAGGGATACGAGCAGTGCTTC. The encoded protein is CASSFIRGQGYEQCF.

The V call is TRBV6-1, the J call TRBJ1-5; unclear D gene. The V end was cut by 0 bases, the J end by 3 bases, with 12 bases between. The CDR3 runs to 16 residues. Looked up from germline, CDR1 is MNHNS and CDR2 is SASEGT. The CDR3 DNA reads TGTGCCAGCAGTGAAGCCACAAGACCTCCCAATCAGCCCCAGCATTTT. Translation gives CASSEATRPPNQPQHF.

Ten or more counts support this clonotype. This chain uses TRBV19 with TRBJ1-1, with TRBD1 matching over 7 bases. The ends lost 6 bases at V and 2 bases at J; junction bases unmatched: 9. The CDR3 contains 15 residues. CDR1 and CDR2 (germline): LNHDA, SQIVND (reference sequence). The CDR3 loop reads CASSMKTGLNTEAFF. The CDR3 DNA is TGTGCCAGTAGCATGAAGACAGGGCTTAACACTGAAGCTTTCTTT.

On this clonotype itself: Being one base from a much bigger clone, this may be a read error. Here the CDR3 omits its conserved ending phenylalanine or tryptophan, so a read error is the likely source. This chain links TRBV6-6 with TRBJ2-1, with 11 bases aligning to TRBD1. The length of the CDR3 is 13 residues. After removal of 8 bases from V and 7 bases from J, the junction contained 4 bases not matched to a gene. Germline-derived CDR1 and CDR2 are MNHNY and SVGAGI (reference sequence). The CDR3 sequence: CASGTGGWNEQFL. CDR3 DNA sequence: TGTGCCAGCGGGACAGGGGGGTGGAATGAGCAGTTCCTC.

Comments on this clonotype: Since a much larger clone is just one base distant, this may be a read error. The chain couples TRBV13 to TRBJ1-2, with 8 bases fitting TRBD1. The ends lost 5 bases at V and 4 bases at J; junction bases unmatched: 6. Germline loops: CDR1 PRHDT, CDR2 FYEKMQ (reference sequence). The CDR3 sequence is 14 residues long. In DNA form, the CDR3 reads TGTGCCAGCAGCGCCCGGGACAGGTTCTATGGCTACACCTTC. Its protein product is CASSARDRFYGYTF.

This clonotype was seen ten or more times. The chain joins TRBV5-1 to TRBJ2-2, with 14 positions matching TRBD2. The CDR3 has 17 residues. J lost 2 bases, V lost 4 bases, and 4 bases had no gene match. Germline V gene lookup returns CDR1 SGHRS and CDR2 YFSETQ. The DNA of the CDR3 is TGCGCCAGCAGCACCGGACTAGCGGGGGGAAACACCGGGGAGCTGTTTTTT. Translation: CASSTGLAGGNTGELFF.

This clonotype has at least ten counts. The junction shows a germline mismatch at one end, possibly a read error. The CDR3 DNA reads TGCGCCAGCAGCGGGGGACAGGGCAATTCCCCCCTCCACTTT. Encoded protein: CASSGGQGNSPLHF. The chain links TRBV5-1 to TRBJ1-6; 9 positions match TRBD1. This CDR3 is 14 amino acids long. CDR1 and CDR2 from the germline V gene are SGHRS and YFSETQ.

This clonotype showed up many times. This chain uses TRBV6-1 with TRBJ1-5; D uncertain. The CDR3 covers 13 residues. V was shortened by 7 bases and J by 3 bases, with 10 bases between the two germline ends. CDR1 is MNHNS, CDR2 SASEGT, per germline. This chain's CDR3 is CASIGRDNQPQHF. In nucleotides, the CDR3 is TGTGCCAGCATAGGACGGGACAATCAGCCCCAGCATTTT.

The rearrangement joins TRBV20-1 to TRBJ2-6, with TRBD1 matching over 7 bases. CDR3 length: 15 amino acids. Unmatched junction bases numbered 7, after V lost 5 bases and J lost 3 bases. The germline V gene has CDR1 DFQATT and CDR2 SNEGSKA (reference sequence). The CDR3 DNA reads as TGCAGTGCTCCGACAGGGAGCTATGGGGCCAACGTCCTGACTTTC. Translation gives CSAPTGSYGANVLTF.

The chain carries TRBV28 and TRBJ2-1, with D possibly being TRBD1 (5 bases). Deletions cut 2 bases from V and 2 bases from J, with 7 bases between. CDR1 is MDHEN, CDR2 SYDVKM, per germline. CDR3 size: 14 residues. CDR3 nucleotides: TGTGCCAGCAGTTTAAGGGGTCCCTACAATGAGCAGTTCTTC. This encodes CASSLRGPYNEQFF.

This clonotype was recorded at least ten times. V usage is TRBV2 and J usage is TRBJ2-7; 7 bases line up with TRBD2. There are 13 residues in the CDR3. Germline V gene sequence: CDR1 SNHLY, CDR2 FYNNEI. The V and J ends lost 8 bases and 2 bases, in that order; junction bases with no gene match: 6. The CDR3 reads CASRREAAYEQYF. DNA of the CDR3: TGTGCCAGCCGACGGGAGGCTGCCTACGAGCAGTACTTC.

This clonotype occurred many times. The rearrangement joins TRBV5-6 to TRBJ1-2; TRBD1 might be the D (6 bases). This CDR3 spans 14 amino acids. Germline V gene sequence: CDR1 SGHDT, CDR2 YYEEEE. V lost 2 bases and J 4 bases, leaving 12 bases between the germline ends. The CDR3 sequence: CASSFLDSFYGYTF. The CDR3 coding sequence is TGTGCCAGCAGCTTCTTGGACAGCTTCTATGGCTACACCTTC.

This clonotype was counted ten times or more. This chain joins TRBV24-1 and TRBJ2-1; 8 bases match TRBD2. V was pared by 3 bases and J by 2 bases, with 5 bases of the junction left unmatched. The CDR3 is 16 residues long. Germline CDR1 KGHDR, CDR2 SFDVKD. The chain's CDR3 is CATSDPGLGAYNEQFF. CDR3 in DNA: TGTGCCACCAGTGATCCGGGACTAGGGGCCTACAATGAGCAGTTCTTC.

This clonotype has a count of ten or more. The V call is TRBV7-3, the J call TRBJ2-1; D is perhaps TRBD1 or TRBD2 (5 bases each). Germline values: CDR1 SGHTA, CDR2 FQGTGA. Trimming took off 5 bases at V and 12 bases at J, with 17 bases between the two ends. The length of the CDR3 is 13 residues. The CDR3 sequence is CASSRRDGLWQFF. The CDR3 DNA reads TGTGCCAGCAGCCGCCGGGACGGCTTATGGCAGTTCTTC.

The sample holds one count of this clonotype. V and J are TRBV29-1 and TRBJ1-2, with D tentatively TRBD1 (6 bases). The CDR3 runs to 13 residues. Germline lookup yields CDR1 SQVTM and CDR2 ANQGSEA. V was clipped by 6 bases and J by 4 bases, with 15 bases between them. The CDR3 region is CSVGAQGFYGYTF. Here the CDR3 DNA reads TGCAGCGTCGGGGCACAGGGTTTCTATGGCTACACCTTC. The variable domain in full, with the rest retrieved from reference TRBV29-1 and TRBJ1-2, is SAVISQKPSRDICQRGTSLTIQCQVDSQVTMMFWYRQQPGQSLTLIATANQGSEATYESGFVIDKFPISRPNLTFSTLTVSNMSPEDSSIYLCSVGAQGFYGYTFGSGTRLTVV.

This clonotype was seen many times. The chain couples TRBV2 to TRBJ2-3, with 7 bases lining up with TRBD2. J was trimmed by 4 bases and V by 2 bases; bases with no gene match: 15. The CDR3 has 18 residues. Per the germline V gene, CDR1 is SNHLY and CDR2 is FYNNEI. CDR3 in DNA: TGTGCCAGCAGTGAACTAAGGGGAGCGGGGATAGTACCAGATACGCAGTATTTT. Residues: CASSELRGAGIVPDTQYF.

This clonotype was observed many times. The rearrangement links TRBV29-1 to TRBJ2-3, with TRBD2 matching over 10 bases. From germline, CDR1 is SQVTM and CDR2 ANQGSEA. V dropped 8 bases and J dropped 1; count of bases not matched to a gene: 6. The CDR3 runs to 14 residues. The CDR3 coding sequence is TGCAGCATCATAGCGGGGGGACGCACAGATACGCAGTATTTT. It translates to CSIIAGGRTDTQYF.

This clonotype has at least ten counts. The rearrangement links TRBV2 to TRBJ2-5, with 12 positions matching TRBD2. Losses at the gene ends were 4 bases for V and 5 bases for J; bases not matched to a gene: 5. This CDR3 has 15 amino acids. CDR1 and CDR2 from the germline V gene are SNHLY and FYNNEI. The CDR3 bases are TGTGCCAGCAGTGCCTCGACTAGCGGGAGTGAGACCCAGTACTTC. It yields the protein CASSASTSGSETQYF.

This clonotype was observed at least ten times. The DNA of the CDR3 is TGTGCCAGCAGCCAAGATCGACTAACGCCGGATACGCAGTATTTT. Its translation: CASSQDRLTPDTQYF. The V call is TRBV4-2, the J call TRBJ2-3, with a tentative D call TRBD2 (5 bases). Germline V gene lookup returns CDR1 LGHNA and CDR2 YNFKEQ. Trimming removed 0 bases at V and 6 bases at J, with 13 bases between. The CDR3 has 15 amino acids.

This clonotype was detected ten times or more. The rearrangement links TRBV30 to TRBJ1-5; 7 positions agree with TRBD1. This CDR3 has 13 residues. V lost 3 bases and J lost 3; bases outside the gene matches: 2. The V gene's germline CDR1 is GTSNPN and CDR2 SVGIG (reference sequence). CDR3 nucleotide sequence: TGTGCCTGGAGACAGGGGCTCAATCAGCCCCAGCATTTT. Residues: CAWRQGLNQPQHF.

In the case of this clonotype: One junction end disagrees with the germline gene, perhaps due to a read error. This chain uses TRBV27 with TRBJ2-7; no firm D call. Looked up from germline, CDR1 is MNHEY and CDR2 is SMNVEV (reference sequence). CDR3 size: 10 residues. The CDR3 sequence: CASGLYEQYF. Here the CDR3 DNA reads TGTGCCAGCGGTTTATACGAGCAGTACTTC.

At least ten counts were recorded for this clonotype. The rearrangement uses TRBV29-1 and TRBJ1-1; unclear D gene. The CDR3 sequence is 12 residues long. Trimming removed 4 bases from V and 0 bases from J, with 6 bases in between. CDR1 is SQVTM and CDR2 is ANQGSEA in the germline V gene. The CDR3 DNA sequence: TGCAGCGTTGTCCCGATGAACACTGAAGCTTTCTTT. Encoded protein: CSVVPMNTEAFF.

The sample holds a few counts of this clonotype. This may come from a read error, since a much larger clone is one base off. The conserved closing phenylalanine or tryptophan is absent in this CDR3, likely reflecting a read error. The rearrangement uses TRBV7-3 and TRBJ2-5; TRBD2 is a possible D gene (6 bases). Looked up from germline, CDR1 is SGHTA and CDR2 is FQGTGA. Trimming took off 2 bases at V and 4 bases at J, with 11 bases between the two ends. This CDR3 spans 14 amino acids. The CDR3 sequence is CASSLVGGRETQYL. In DNA form, the CDR3 reads TGTGCCAGCAGCTTAGTCGGGGGACGAGAGACCCAGTACCTC.

There are many counts of this clonotype. The rearrangement uses TRBV11-3 and TRBJ2-1, with a weak D call TRBD2 (6 bases). Germline assignment: CDR1 SGHNT and CDR2 YENEEA. The CDR3 totals 15 residues. V lost 3 bases and J 7 bases, leaving 16 bases between the germline ends. This CDR3 reads CASSLGGATRNEQFF. The CDR3 DNA reads TGTGCCAGCAGCTTGGGCGGGGCCACACGTAATGAGCAGTTCTTC.

There are many counts of this clonotype. This chain uses TRBV2 with TRBJ2-1; TRBD1 matches at 9 bases. Losses at the gene ends were 7 bases for V and 5 bases for J; bases not matched to a gene: 18. CDR3 size: 18 residues. Per the germline V gene, CDR1 is SNHLY and CDR2 is FYNNEI. The CDR3 loop reads CASTIGTGRGGSNNEQFF. Written as DNA, the CDR3 is TGTGCCAGCACCATAGGGACAGGGCGCGGCGGGAGTAACAATGAGCAGTTCTTC.

For this clonotype: A single base separates this from a much larger clone, so it may be a read error. This chain links TRBV7-2 with TRBJ1-1, with TRBD1 matching 7 bases. Germline trimming cut 3 bases from V and 1 base from J; bases unmatched to any gene: 2. This CDR3 comprises 14 residues. In germline, CDR1 is SGHTA, CDR2 FQGNSA. CDR3 residues: CASSLGQRNTEAFF. The CDR3 DNA reads TGTGCCAGCAGCTTGGGACAGAGGAACACTGAAGCTTTCTTT.

This clonotype appeared a few times. J is TRBJ2-1 and V is TRBV20-1; D is possibly TRBD1 or TRBD2 (6 bases each). Trimming pared 7 bases from V and 4 bases from J, leaving 14 bases between. Germline loops: CDR1 DFQATT, CDR2 SNEGSKA (reference sequence). The length of the CDR3 is 13 residues. As DNA, the CDR3 is TGCAGTGGAGTGGGGGCGGGGTACAATGAGCAGTTCTTC. Residues: CSGVGAGYNEQFF.

This clonotype has at least ten counts. V and J are TRBV29-1 and TRBJ1-3; 9 nucleotides agree with TRBD1. The CDR3 runs to 13 residues. Germline CDR1 and CDR2: SQVTM and ANQGSEA. The V gene end was trimmed by 6 bases and the J gene end by 4 bases; junction bases not matched to a gene: 4. The CDR3 spells CSVGTGKGNTIYF. The CDR3 bases are TGCAGCGTGGGGACAGGGAAGGGAAACACCATATATTTT.